One sample yielded the 14 T cell receptor beta chains listed below, sequenced in a study of shared clonotypes between healthy human individuals. The protocol was immunoSEQ multiplex PCR, while the TCRdb copy is restricted to in-frame clones and leaves out a portion. Of a few million clones in the sample, approximately 95% were seen once. The sequenced material came from naive CD4+ T cells from PBMCs. Subset indicated: CD45RA+ positively selected. The receptors originated from a man aged 18 to 30 in good health. Some clones in this sample may be carry-over from other donors' samples.

The chain carries TRBV27 and TRBJ2-1, with 8 nucleotides matching TRBD1. This CDR3 is 16 amino acids long. The V and J ends lost 5 bases and 6 bases, in that order; junction bases with no gene match: 12. Per germline, CDR1 MNHEY and CDR2 SMNVEV (reference sequence). This CDR3 reads CASSPTRDRRGNEQFF. CDR3 DNA: TGTGCCAGCAGTCCAACAAGGGACAGGAGGGGCAATGAGCAGTTCTTC.

This clone was seen just once. The chain links TRBV5-5 to TRBJ2-3; the D is unclear. Germline-derived CDR1 and CDR2 are SGHKS and YYEKEE (reference sequence). Trimming stripped 0 bases from V and 2 bases from J, with 7 bases between. The CDR3 consists of 14 residues. CDR3 DNA: TGTGCCAGCAGCTTGGCCTCATACACAGATACGCAGTATTTT. Translation gives CASSLASYTDTQYF.

This clone was recorded only once. V usage is TRBV27 and J usage is TRBJ2-7; D not resolved. This CDR3 is 16 amino acids long. Germline V gene lookup returns CDR1 MNHEY and CDR2 SMNVEV (reference sequence). V dropped 6 bases and J dropped 0 bases, with 18 bases sitting between them. CDR3 sequence: CASREPPGTSSYEQYF. The CDR3 bases are TGTGCCAGCAGAGAACCCCCCGGCACCAGCTCCTACGAGCAGTACTTC.

This clone occurred once. The chain carries TRBV11-2 and TRBJ2-6, with 10 positions matching TRBD1. This CDR3 is built from 18 residues. CDR1 is SGHAT, CDR2 FQNNGV, per germline. Germline trimming cut 5 bases from V and 2 bases from J; bases unmatched to any gene: 9. The CDR3, as DNA: TGTGCCAGCAGCCTTTCCCCCGGACAGGGGGCTGGGGCCAACGTCCTGACTTTC. Its translation is CASSLSPGQGAGANVLTF.

V and J are TRBV4-3 and TRBJ2-3, with TRBD1 matching over 8 bases. Germline CDR1 and CDR2: LGHNA and YSLEER. The CDR3 runs to 15 residues. Trimming took 4 bases from V and 8 from J; bases not matched to a gene: 11. DNA of the CDR3: TGCGCCAGCAGCCCCACCCCTGGACAGGGCAGTACGCAGTATTTT. Protein product: CASSPTPGQGSTQYF.

The V and J genes are TRBV5-1 and TRBJ2-2, with 12 nucleotides matching TRBD1. CDR1 SGHRS and CDR2 YFSETQ come from the germline V gene. Trimming cost V 5 bases and J 8 bases; bases outside gene matches: 10. The CDR3 has 16 residues. The CDR3 sequence: CASRPPGQGASGELFF. The DNA of the CDR3 is TGCGCCAGCAGACCTCCGGGACAGGGGGCTTCGGGGGAGCTGTTTTTT.

V is TRBV5-1 and J is TRBJ2-1, with TRBD1 identical over 8 bases. Germline V gives CDR1 SGHRS, CDR2 YFSETQ. V dropped 0 bases and J dropped 4; count of bases not matched to a gene: 6. There are 16 residues in the CDR3. The CDR3 DNA reads TGCGCCAGCAGCTTGGCCCCAGGGGGCGGGTACAATGAGCAGTTCTTC. Its protein is CASSLAPGGGYNEQFF.

The chain combines TRBV30 with TRBJ1-2, with 7 positions matching TRBD1. CDR1 is GTSNPN, CDR2 SVGIG, per germline (reference sequence). V shed 3 bases, J shed 7 bases, and the junction held 14 bases outside the gene matches. The CDR3 contains 15 residues. Here the CDR3 reads CAWSLGGLSWGGYTF. As DNA, the CDR3 is TGTGCCTGGAGCTTAGGGGGCCTGAGCTGGGGTGGCTACACCTTC.

The chain combines TRBV4-2 with TRBJ1-3; TRBD1 aligns across 7 bases. Per the germline V gene, CDR1 is LGHNA and CDR2 is YNFKEQ. With V trimmed by 1 base and J by 4 bases, 7 bases remained unmatched. The CDR3 runs 16 residues. The CDR3 spells CASSQVLQGRGNTIYF. The CDR3 DNA sequence: TGTGCCAGCAGCCAAGTCCTACAGGGGAGGGGAAACACCATATATTTT.

The chain combines TRBV11-2 with TRBJ2-7; TRBD2 matches at 10 bases. Germline loops: CDR1 SGHAT, CDR2 FQNNGV. The junction had 10 bases not matched to a gene; V was cut back by 6 bases and J by 2 bases. The CDR3 spans 16 residues. CDR3 coding DNA: TGTGCCAGCAGTCTTCGAGCGGGAGGGGATCCCTACGAGCAGTACTTC. The encoded protein is CASSLRAGGDPYEQYF.

J is TRBJ2-3 and V is TRBV28; D not resolved. Per germline, CDR1 MDHEN and CDR2 SYDVKM. The CDR3 has 16 amino acids. Trimming took 7 bases from V and 0 from J, leaving 17 bases between them. CDR3: CASNEGHLGSTDTQYF. In DNA form, the CDR3 reads TGTGCCAGCAATGAAGGGCACTTGGGTAGCACAGATACGCAGTATTTT.

V and J are TRBV5-1 and TRBJ1-1; TRBD1 matches 7 bases. Germline V gives CDR1 SGHRS, CDR2 YFSETQ. J lost 1 base, V lost 9 bases, and 6 bases had no gene match. The length of the CDR3 is 13 residues. CDR3: CATKTGSNTEAFF. The CDR3 coding sequence is TGCGCCACCAAGACAGGGTCGAACACTGAAGCTTTCTTT.

The chain is built from TRBV6-5 and TRBJ2-7, with D maybe TRBD1 (6 bases). The CDR3 is 14 residues long. CDR1 and CDR2 from the germline V gene are MNHEY and SVGAGI. Deletions cut 6 bases from V and 6 bases from J, with 18 bases between. The CDR3 loop is CASRTSRGLGEQYF. CDR3 nucleotide sequence: TGTGCCAGCAGAACGAGCAGGGGTTTGGGCGAGCAGTACTTC.

The genes are TRBV11-2 and TRBJ1-1, with D maybe TRBD1 (5 bases). The germline V gene encodes CDR1 SGHAT and CDR2 FQNNGV. V was shortened by 5 bases and J by 4 bases, with 11 bases between the two germline ends. The CDR3 runs 13 residues. CDR3 bases: TGTGCCAGCAGCCGACAGCGGAGCACTGAAGCTTTCTTT. This translates into CASSRQRSTEAFF. Based on the CDR3 plus reference TRBV11-2 and TRBJ1-1, the full variable domain is EAGVAQSPRYKIIEKRQSVAFWCNPISGHATLYWYQQILGQGPKLLIQFQNNGVVDDSQLPKDRFSAERLKGVDSTLKIQPAKLEDSAVYLCASSRQRSTEAFFGQGTRLTVV.